Listed below are T cell receptor beta chains from one sample, sequenced in a study of control samples from healthy donors and cancer patients. TCRdb keeps only in-frame clones here, not all; method: immunoSEQ multiplex PCR. The sample contains around 85,000 clones, about 89% of which appear only once. The sequencing sample was made of blood. These receptors all stem from a woman aged 55-75 years in good health. CDR3s leave out the opening cysteine and the closing phenylalanine or tryptophan. Only some rows state a clone size, as once, few, many or a class for expanded clones.

abundance	v_gene	j_gene	len	CDR3aa
NA	TRBV3-1/TRBV3-2	TRBJ1-4	12	ASRTRVFNEKLF
NA	TRBV18	TRBJ2-2	17	ASSPQRTSGGRGTGELF
NA	TRBV5-5	TRBJ1-6	12	ASSLWWNNSPLH
NA	TRBV4-3	TRBJ2-5	12	ASSRTTSQETQY
NA	TRBV7-9	TRBJ1-2	13	ASSLAAPRVYGYT
NA	TRBV14	TRBJ1-1	13	ASSQEFRGDTEAF
NA	TRBV5-6	TRBJ1-5	11	ASGHKGSQPQH
NA	TRBV4-3	TRBJ2-6	17	ASSQDPGYGISGANVLT
NA	TRBV5-5	TRBJ2-2	14	ASSLAGSGNTGELF
NA	TRBV4-2	TRBJ2-7	13	ASSQGLEGSYEQY
NA	TRBV7-2	TRBJ2-3	11	ASSLRQEGEQY
NA	TRBV5-1	TRBJ2-2	12	ASSRDRGLRELF
once	TRBV7-8	TRBJ1-2	17	ASSIWPGQGTGANYGYT
NA	TRBV2	TRBJ1-2	11	ASTPQGVYGYT
NA	TRBV4-1	TRBJ2-4	13	ASSHTRVAKNIQY
NA	TRBV4-3	TRBJ1-3	14	ASSQDLHHSGNTIY
NA	TRBV11-3	TRBJ1-2	16	ASSLSWGAPADNYGYT
NA	TRBV28	TRBJ2-1	10	ASATGLRVQF
once	TRBV19	TRBJ1-2	13	ASSIYSWGEYGYT
NA	TRBV9	TRBJ1-2	17	ASSALGTLRDRGNYGYT
few	TRBV6-5	TRBJ1-6	10	ASRDNNSPLH
NA	TRBV5-1	TRBJ1-4	13	ASSLAGTDNEKLF
NA	TRBV11-2	TRBJ2-5	13	ASSVGQGRTETQY
once	TRBV5-1	TRBJ1-4	12	ASRRTGDNEKLF
NA	TRBV5-5	TRBJ1-1	12	ASSLVWGITEAF
NA	TRBV7-9	TRBJ2-7	12	ASSLTGVVYEQY
NA	TRBV5-1	TRBJ1-1	12	ASSGTTGNTEAF
NA	TRBV5-1	TRBJ1-6	13	ASSSGQGGDSPLH
NA	TRBV6-5	TRBJ1-6	13	ASGFGGWTNSPLH
NA	TRBV6-5	TRBJ2-3	12	ASQASSGHDTQY
NA	TRBV4-1	TRBJ2-7	14	ASSQDSGQTFYEQY
NA	TRBV24-1	TRBJ2-2	15	ATSDFRTSGRAGELF
NA	TRBV5-1	TRBJ1-1	11	ASSAGENTEAF
NA	TRBV2	TRBJ1-4	10	ASSSHRETPF
few	TRBV28	TRBJ2-3	15	ASSSPGGGGSTDTQY
NA	TRBV23-1	TRBJ2-7	13	ASSQSGQDGPEQY
NA	TRBV15	TRBJ1-1	12	ATSRGAFPGEAF
NA	TRBV5-5	TRBJ2-1	14	ASSPEQDLSYNEQF
NA	TRBV3-1/TRBV3-2	TRBJ1-1	10	ASSQRPGGAF
few	TRBV5-4	TRBJ2-5	12	ASSLATGVETQY